This T cell receptor (beta chain) came from a study of regulatory and conventional T cells in RAG deficiency. The protocol was immunoSEQ multiplex PCR, while the TCRdb copy is restricted to in-frame clones and leaves out a portion. The sample includes just over 30,000 clones, 96% of them seen just once. This CDR3 is 14 amino acids long. CDR1 and CDR2 (germline): SGHNT, YYREEE (reference sequence). V was shortened by 0 bases and J by 5 bases, with 11 bases between the two germline ends. Study conclusions and caveats: Shannon entropy was markedly lower and Simpson indices higher in RAG-deficient patients than control T-cell subsets.

Conventional CD4+ T cells were sorted from blood as CD25-low CD127-high cells. For this clone: What it binds is not known.

The same data also contributed to another study, on regulatory T cells. This second study notes: The primer mix had 52 TRBV and 13 TRBJ primers.

The rearrangement links TRBV5-4 to TRBJ1-1; TRBD1 is a possible D gene (5 bases). Sequences were obtained from CD25- CD4+ T cells sorted from blood. The source of this sequence is a human donor in good health. Here the CDR3 DNA reads TGTGCCAGCAGCTTGGCCAGGGTTGATACTGAAGCTTTCTTT. Protein: CASSLARVDTEAFF.